This T cell receptor (beta chain) comes out of a study of blood T cell repertoires in COVID-19. The overall study: Italy, Spain and the United States were the sources of the convalescent and acute COVID-19 samples.

Per the germline V gene, CDR1 is GTSNPN and CDR2 is SVGIG (reference sequence). The CDR3 covers 12 residues. Trimming stripped 4 bases from V and 6 bases from J, with 12 bases between. Original processing methods: Amplification from reference gene primers served as the basis for estimated nucleated cell counts. Data came from immunoSEQ multiplex PCR; TCRdb stores just in-frame clones and leaves some out. V and J calls plus clone size are reproduced from that table; the DNA served to infer D and trimming. The data show roughly 280,000 clones, 89% seen once. The sample comprised peripheral blood. The sequence came from a man aged 50 to 59 with acute or convalescent COVID-19. This sequence joins TRBV30 and TRBJ1-2; unclear D gene. CDR3 DNA: TGTGCCTGGACCCGGAGAGGCCATGGCTACACCTTC. Amino acids: CAWTRRGHGYTF.